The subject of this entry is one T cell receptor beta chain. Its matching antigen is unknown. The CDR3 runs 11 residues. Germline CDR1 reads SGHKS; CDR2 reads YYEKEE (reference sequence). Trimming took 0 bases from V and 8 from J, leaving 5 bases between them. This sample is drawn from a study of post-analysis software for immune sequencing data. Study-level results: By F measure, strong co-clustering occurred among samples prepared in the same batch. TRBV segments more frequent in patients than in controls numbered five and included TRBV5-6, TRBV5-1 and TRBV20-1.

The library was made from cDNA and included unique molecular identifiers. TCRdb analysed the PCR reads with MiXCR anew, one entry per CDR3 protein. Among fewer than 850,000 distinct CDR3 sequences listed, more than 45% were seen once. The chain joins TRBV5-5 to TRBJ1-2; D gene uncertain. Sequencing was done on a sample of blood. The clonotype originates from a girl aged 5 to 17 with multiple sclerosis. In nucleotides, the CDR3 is TGTGCCAGCAGCTTGGATACCGGCTACACCTTC. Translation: CASSLDTGYTF.